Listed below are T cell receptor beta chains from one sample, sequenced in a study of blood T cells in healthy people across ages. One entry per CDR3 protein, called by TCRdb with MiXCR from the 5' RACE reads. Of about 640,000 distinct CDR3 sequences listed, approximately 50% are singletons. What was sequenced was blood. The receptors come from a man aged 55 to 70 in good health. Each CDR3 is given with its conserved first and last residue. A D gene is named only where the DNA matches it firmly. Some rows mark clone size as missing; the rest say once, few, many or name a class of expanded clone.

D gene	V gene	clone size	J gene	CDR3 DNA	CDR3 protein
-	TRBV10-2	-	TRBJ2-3	TGCGCCAGCAGTGAGCCGCTTGGATACACAGATACGCAGTATTTT	CASSEPLGYTDTQYF
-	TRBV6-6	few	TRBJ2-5	TGTGCCAGCAGCCCAAATAGTGGGGAGACCCAGTACTTC	CASSPNSGETQYF
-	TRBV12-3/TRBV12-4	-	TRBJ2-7	TGTGCCAGCAGTTTAGAGCCAGGGTTCTCTGTCTACGAGCAGTACTTC	CASSLEPGFSVYEQYF
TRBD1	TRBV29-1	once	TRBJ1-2	TGCAGCGTTGAACAGGGGGCGCAGGGGTATGGCTACACCTTC	CSVEQGAQGYGYTF
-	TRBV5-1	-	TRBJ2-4	TGCGCCAGCAGCTTGGATGGGTCTTTTCTAGCCAAAAACATTCAGTACTTC	CASSLDGSFLAKNIQYF
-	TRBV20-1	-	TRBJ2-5	TGCAGTGCTAGAGATCTCTATCTGGAGACCCAGTACTTC	CSARDLYLETQYF
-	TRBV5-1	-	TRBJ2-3	TGCGCCAGCAACGGACAGACAGATACGCAGTATTTT	CASNGQTDTQYF
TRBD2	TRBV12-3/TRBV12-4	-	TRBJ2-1	TGTGCCAGCAGACCAGGGACTAGCGGGGGGTACAATGAGCAGTTCTTC	CASRPGTSGGYNEQFF
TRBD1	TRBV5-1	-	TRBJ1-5	TGCGCCAGCAGGGAGGGACAGAGCAATCAGCCCCAGCATTTT	CASREGQSNQPQHF
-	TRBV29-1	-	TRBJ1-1	TGCAGCGTTGGTCAAAGGGGCACTGAAGCTTTCTTT	CSVGQRGTEAFF
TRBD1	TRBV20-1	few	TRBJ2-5	TGCAGTGCTCTTATCGGGACAGGGCAGAAAGAGACCCAGTACTTC	CSALIGTGQKETQYF
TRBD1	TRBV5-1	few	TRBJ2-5	TGCGCCAGCAGTTTTGAGACAGGGGTAAAAGAGACCCAGTACTTC	CASSFETGVKETQYF
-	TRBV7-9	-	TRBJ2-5	TGTGCCAGCACCCCGAGGGGCAGGGATCAAGAGACCCAGTACTTC	CASTPRGRDQETQYF
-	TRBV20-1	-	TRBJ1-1	TGCAGTGCTCCCACAGGGAACGGGGGCACTGAAGCTTTCTTT	CSAPTGNGGTEAFF
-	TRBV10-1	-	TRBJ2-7	TGCGCCAGCAGCCGCGGACAGGGAGGGACGGAGGCCGAGCAGTACTTC	CASSRGQGGTEAEQYF
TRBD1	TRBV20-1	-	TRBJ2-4	TGCAGTGCTGAGGGACAGATGGTATTAGCCAAAAACATTCAGTACTTC	CSAEGQMVLAKNIQYF
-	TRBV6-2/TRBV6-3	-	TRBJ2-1	TGTGCCAGCAGTTTCAGACAGGAGATCTACAATGAGCAGTTCTTC	CASSFRQEIYNEQFF
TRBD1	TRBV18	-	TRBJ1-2	TGTGCCAGCTCACCATGGAACAGGGGGCTGGAGACTGGCTACACCTTC	CASSPWNRGLETGYTF
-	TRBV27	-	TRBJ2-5	TGTGCCAGCAGTTATACAGGGCACCAAGAGACCCAGTACTTC	CASSYTGHQETQYF
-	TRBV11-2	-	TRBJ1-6	TGTGCCAGCAGCGCCACCGGGGTACTCTTATATAATTCACCCCTCCACTTT	CASSATGVLLYNSPLHF